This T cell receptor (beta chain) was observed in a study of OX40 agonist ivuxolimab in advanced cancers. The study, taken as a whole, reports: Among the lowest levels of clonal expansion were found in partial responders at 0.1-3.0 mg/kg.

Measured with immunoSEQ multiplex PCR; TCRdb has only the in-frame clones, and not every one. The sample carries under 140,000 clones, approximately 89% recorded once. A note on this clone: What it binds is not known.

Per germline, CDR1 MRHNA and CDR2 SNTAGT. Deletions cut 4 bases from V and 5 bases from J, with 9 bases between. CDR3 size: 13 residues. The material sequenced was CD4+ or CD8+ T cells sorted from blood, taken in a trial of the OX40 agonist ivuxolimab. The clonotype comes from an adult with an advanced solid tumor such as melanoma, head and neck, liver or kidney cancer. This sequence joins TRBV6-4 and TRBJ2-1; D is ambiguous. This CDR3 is CASSVSLNNEQFF. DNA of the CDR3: TGTGCCAGCAGTGTCAGTCTAAACAATGAGCAGTTCTTC.